This T cell receptor (beta chain) is from a study of regulatory T cells in long-lasting Graves disease. Time point noted: newly diagnosed GD, antithyroid drugs for less than 3 months. The authors made the TCR library using RNA they extracted from PBMCs. Investigators prepared the TCR beta libraries by applying iRepertoire HTBI primers and Arm-PCR of CDR3 regions. TCRdb independently ran MiXCR on the multiplex PCR reads; one entry per CDR3 protein. The repertoire holds roughly 220,000 distinct CDR3 sequences, with about 18% as singletons. V dropped 7 bases and J dropped 10; count of bases not matched to a gene: 3. The length of the CDR3 is 13 residues. Germline loops: CDR1 SNHLY, CDR2 FYNNEI.

The chain employs TRBV2 and TRBJ2-1, with 14 bases aligning to TRBD2. The sequence derives from a female donor with Graves disease. The starting material was peripheral blood mononuclear cells (PBMCs), obtained at new diagnosis, from a patient treated with antithyroid drugs. The CDR3 sequence is CASMGLAGVEQFF. Here the CDR3 DNA reads TGTGCCAGCATGGGACTAGCGGGAGTGGAGCAGTTCTTC.